These 14 T cell receptor beta chains were sequenced from one sample in a study of shared clonotypes between healthy human individuals. Only in-frame clones appear in the TCRdb table, and some are missing; sequencing was by immunoSEQ multiplex PCR. The sample lists about 1,500,000 clones, roughly 97% occurring once. Sequencing was carried out using naive CD4+ T cells sorted from blood. Subset indicated: CD45RA+ positively selected. The receptors stem from a man in his thirties or forties in good health.

V is TRBV28 and J is TRBJ2-7, with TRBD2 matching over 7 bases. This CDR3 contains 16 residues. J lost 3 bases, V lost 7 bases, and 15 bases had no gene match. Germline V gene data show CDR1 as MDHEN and CDR2 as SYDVKM. The CDR3 sequence: CASNPLAQEDFYEQYF. The CDR3 coding sequence is TGTGCCAGCAACCCACTAGCGCAGGAAGACTTCTACGAGCAGTACTTC.

Comments on this clone: Additional DNA sequences in this sample encode the identical CDR3. V gene TRBV7-6 combines with J gene TRBJ2-3; no reliable D call. V was cut by 1 base and J by 2 bases, with 13 bases left in between. Per the germline V gene, CDR1 is SGHVS and CDR2 is FNYEAQ. This CDR3 has 16 residues. CDR3 nucleotides: TGTGCCAGCAGCTTAGAAGGGTCGGGTGCCACAGATACGCAGTATTTT. Translating gives CASSLEGSGATDTQYF.

The chain carries TRBV11-3 and TRBJ2-7, with 9 bases identical to TRBD2. The germline CDR1 and CDR2 sequences are SGHNT and YENEEA. The CDR3 has 15 amino acids. V lost 2 bases, J lost 2 bases, and 4 bases stayed unmatched. The CDR3 region has the DNA TGTGCCAGCAGCTTACTAGCGGGACCGGCCTACGAGCAGTACTTC. Translated: CASSLLAGPAYEQYF.

The chain combines TRBV18 with TRBJ2-1; no clear D. Germline-derived CDR1 and CDR2 are KGHSH and LQKENI. The CDR3 runs to 16 residues. V was shortened by 2 bases and J by 0 bases, with 11 bases between the two germline ends. The CDR3 region has the DNA TGTGCCAGCTCACCAGGGTTAACGAGCTCCTACAATGAGCAGTTCTTC. Encoded protein: CASSPGLTSSYNEQFF.

This chain links TRBV2 with TRBJ1-1; no reliable D call. Deletions cut 6 bases from V and 1 base from J, with 15 bases between. Germline V gene lookup returns CDR1 SNHLY and CDR2 FYNNEI. The CDR3 runs 15 residues. CDR3 DNA sequence: TGTGCCAGCAGCGCTGGCCCAGCGAAGAACACTGAAGCTTTCTTT. Its translation: CASSAGPAKNTEAFF.

The J gene is TRBJ2-5, the V gene TRBV2, with TRBD1 matching 11 bases. The V and J ends lost 4 bases and 5 bases, in that order; junction bases with no gene match: 3. The CDR3 loop spans 14 amino acids. Germline assignment: CDR1 SNHLY and CDR2 FYNNEI. CDR3 amino acids: CASSGDRGRETQYF. The CDR3 DNA follows: TGTGCCAGCAGTGGGGACAGGGGGAGGGAGACCCAGTACTTC.

This sequence joins TRBV30 and TRBJ2-3; D might be TRBD1 or TRBD2, each matching 5 bases. The CDR3 length is 12 residues. V was pared by 8 bases and J by 1 base, with 10 bases between. The germline V gene encodes CDR1 GTSNPN and CDR2 SVGIG (reference sequence). The CDR3: CAGTQGTDTQYF. CDR3 coding DNA: TGTGCCGGGACCCAGGGCACAGATACGCAGTATTTT. The variable domain in full, with the rest retrieved from reference TRBV30 and TRBJ2-3, is SQTIHQWPATLVQPVGSPLSLECTVEGTSNPNLYWYRQAAGRGLQLLFYSVGIGQISSEVPQNLSASRPQDRQFILSSKKLLLSDSGFYLCAGTQGTDTQYFGPGTRLTVL.

The chain combines TRBV9 with TRBJ1-1; D is unclear. V shed 4 bases and J shed 6 bases, with 13 bases lying between them. CDR3 length: 13 residues. CDR1 and CDR2 (germline): SGDLS, YYNGEE. The CDR3 sequence is CASSPTRDSEAFF. The DNA for the CDR3 is TGTGCCAGCAGCCCAACCCGAGATTCTGAAGCTTTCTTT.

The V call is TRBV19, the J call TRBJ1-1; D not resolved. The CDR3 runs 15 residues. The germline gives CDR1 LNHDA, CDR2 SQIVND (reference sequence). Deletions cut 4 bases from V and 1 base from J, with 13 bases between. The CDR3 region is CASSRVADSNTEAFF. The CDR3 DNA sequence: TGTGCCAGTAGTAGGGTGGCGGACTCGAACACTGAAGCTTTCTTT.

The chain recombines TRBV4-1 with TRBJ2-7, with 7 bases identical to TRBD2. The CDR3 loop spans 16 amino acids. Germline values: CDR1 MGHRA, CDR2 YSYEKL. V lost 0 bases, J lost 2 bases, and 7 bases stayed unmatched. CDR3 sequence (DNA): TGCGCCAGCAGCCAAGAGGCTAGCGGTACGGCCTACGAGCAGTACTTC. Residues: CASSQEASGTAYEQYF.

In regard to this clone: The same CDR3 can be traced to other DNA sequences in this sample. V is TRBV20-1 and J is TRBJ2-5; D gene uncertain. Germline loops: CDR1 DFQATT, CDR2 SNEGSKA (reference sequence). CDR3 length equals 11 residues. Trimming took off 2 bases at V and 5 bases at J, with 6 bases between the two ends. CDR3 loop: CSARSLETQYF. The CDR3 DNA reads TGCAGTGCTAGATCCCTGGAGACCCAGTACTTC.

V gene TRBV18 combines with J gene TRBJ1-3; no reliable D call. Germline CDR1 KGHSH, CDR2 LQKENI. With 2 bases removed from V and 0 bases from J, the gap between germline ends came to 5 bases. There are 14 residues in the CDR3. In nucleotides, the CDR3 is TGTGCCAGCTCACCAGCTGTCTCTGGAAACACCATATATTTT. It yields the protein CASSPAVSGNTIYF.

The chain is built from TRBV5-1 and TRBJ2-7; TRBD2 aligns across 7 bases. Germline CDR1 SGHRS, CDR2 YFSETQ. This CDR3 is 16 amino acids long. Unmatched junction bases numbered 9, after V lost 3 bases and J lost 0 bases. CDR3 sequence: CASSSASGGHSYEQYF. CDR3 DNA sequence: TGCGCCAGCAGCTCCGCCTCGGGGGGTCACTCCTACGAGCAGTACTTC.

The rearrangement uses TRBV5-1 and TRBJ2-3; 7 bases align to TRBD1. Per the germline V gene, CDR1 is SGHRS and CDR2 is YFSETQ. Trimming cost V 0 bases and J 5 bases; bases outside gene matches: 0. CDR3 size: 13 residues. CDR3 residues: CASSLGQGDTQYF. In DNA form, the CDR3 reads TGCGCCAGCAGCTTGGGACAGGGAGATACGCAGTATTTT.